Listed below are T cell receptor beta chains from one sample, sequenced in a study of blood T cell repertoires in COVID-19. Profiled with immunoSEQ multiplex PCR; TCRdb holds only in-frame clones, not every one. Of 180,000 or so clones in the sample, about 70% are singletons; the top ten hold 8.5% to 10%. Sequenced sample: peripheral blood. The receptor source for this set is a woman aged 45 to 65 with active or convalescent COVID-19. Both conserved end residues are part of each CDR3. D genes are given only for firm matches. Expanded clones are given a class, and other clones once, few, many or no size at all.

abundance	d_gene	v_gene	j_gene	CDR3nt	CDR3aa
-	TRBD2	TRBV3-1/TRBV3-2	TRBJ2-5	TGTGCCAGCACCCCGGGGGGTAATGTAGAGACCCAGTACTTC	CASTPGGNVETQYF
-	-	TRBV7-8	TRBJ2-1	TGTGCCAGCAGCCCACAGGGCTACAATGAGCAGTTCTTC	CASSPQGYNEQFF
-	-	TRBV4-3	TRBJ1-1	TGCGCCAGCAGCCAAGAGGAGGGAACTGAAGCTTTCTTT	CASSQEEGTEAFF
-	-	TRBV4-3	TRBJ1-1	TGCGCCAGCAGCCCGGGGACGGGGGGTGGATCTACTGAAGCTTTCTTT	CASSPGTGGGSTEAFF
-	TRBD1	TRBV7-9	TRBJ1-4	TGTGCCAGCAGCTTTAAGGGGGCGCAGTCGGAAAAACTGTTTTTT	CASSFKGAQSEKLFF
-	-	TRBV28	TRBJ2-1	TGTGCCAGCAGTTTCGGTGCTAGCTACAATGAGCAGTTCTTC	CASSFGASYNEQFF
-	-	TRBV27	TRBJ1-5	TGTGCCAGCAGTTCGATATTAAAGGGGGGCAATCAGCCCCAGCATTTT	CASSSILKGGNQPQHF
-	TRBD1	TRBV30	TRBJ2-1	TGTGCCTGGAGGGGACAGGGGGCTCGGAATGAGCAGTTCTTC	CAWRGQGARNEQFF
-	TRBD1	TRBV28	TRBJ1-1	TGTGCCAGCAGACAGGGGGCAGGCCACGCTGAAGCTTTCTTT	CASRQGAGHAEAFF
-	TRBD1	TRBV7-9	TRBJ1-3	TGTGCCAGCAGCTCCCGTGGGACAGGGGGCTCTGGAAACACCATATATTTT	CASSSRGTGGSGNTIYF
-	TRBD2	TRBV5-1	TRBJ2-7	TGCGCCAGCAGCTCCACTAGCGGGAGCTACGAGCAGTACTTC	CASSSTSGSYEQYF
-	-	TRBV28	TRBJ1-4	TGTGCCAGCAGTCTGGGAGGTACAACTAATGAAAAACTGTTTTTT	CASSLGGTTNEKLFF
-	TRBD1	TRBV10-3	TRBJ2-2	TGTGCCATCAGGGCCGGGACAGAACGGAACACCGGGGAGCTGTTTTTT	CAIRAGTERNTGELFF
once	-	TRBV25-1	TRBJ1-3	TGTGCCAGCAGTGAGCCTGGACAGTCCTCTGGAAACACCATATATTTT	CASSEPGQSSGNTIYF
-	-	TRBV4-3	TRBJ1-2	TGCGCCAGCAGCCAAGATCTCAGGGGCAGGGGCTACACCTTC	CASSQDLRGRGYTF
-	-	TRBV28	TRBJ1-3	TGTGCCAGCAGTCGGGACATCTCTGGAAACACCATATATTTT	CASSRDISGNTIYF
-	-	TRBV19	TRBJ1-2	TGTGCCACCCGGGACACCTACTATGGCTACACCTTC	CATRDTYYGYTF
-	-	TRBV19	TRBJ1-3	TGTGCCAGTAGTAAGGGTAGGGGAATCTCTGGAAACACCATATATTTT	CASSKGRGISGNTIYF
-	TRBD2	TRBV30	TRBJ2-1	TGTGCCTGCAGTCCCACCCGGACTAGCGGGAGGGCGGATGAGCAGTTCTTC	CACSPTRTSGRADEQFF
-	-	TRBV20-1	TRBJ1-2	TGCAGTGCTCCTCCCGGGGGTGGCTACACCTTC	CSAPPGGGYTF
-	TRBD1	TRBV18	TRBJ1-5	TGTGCCAGCTCACCAGGGGACAGGGGGTACCGGGGCAATCAGCCCCAGCATTTT	CASSPGDRGYRGNQPQHF
-	-	TRBV30	TRBJ1-4	TGTGCCTGGACTCTGGTCGGGTTTGGGGAAAAACTGTTTTTT	CAWTLVGFGEKLFF
-	-	TRBV19	TRBJ1-1	TGTGCCAGTAGTACCGCCACAGGGCAGGAAACTGAAGCTTTCTTT	CASSTATGQETEAFF
-	-	TRBV6-2/TRBV6-3	TRBJ1-2	TGTGCCAGCAGTCCCCTTCGGGGGAACTATGGCTACACCTTC	CASSPLRGNYGYTF
-	-	TRBV9	TRBJ2-1	TGTGCCAGCAGCGGGAGGGTCCGAGGAGGTGAGCAGTTCTTC	CASSGRVRGGEQFF
-	-	TRBV14	TRBJ1-2	TGTGCCAGCAGCCAAGATTTGTTGTCGGGTTCAGGGCCCGGCACCTTC	CASSQDLLSGSGPGTF
-	-	TRBV30	TRBJ1-2	TGTGCCTGGAGTGGTTGGAGGACAGTGAACTATGGCTACACCTTC	CAWSGWRTVNYGYTF
-	TRBD2	TRBV5-1	TRBJ2-7	TGCGCCAGCAGCTTGGTTAGCGGGGTATACGAGCAGTACTTC	CASSLVSGVYEQYF
-	TRBD1	TRBV25-1	TRBJ1-1	TGTGCCAGCAGGGGTACAGGGGAGCCCACTGAAGCTTTCTTT	CASRGTGEPTEAFF
-	-	TRBV9	TRBJ2-5	TGTGCCAGCAGCGTAGCTCCAGGGGGGGAGACCCAGTACTTC	CASSVAPGGETQYF
-	TRBD2	TRBV7-8	TRBJ2-2	TGTGCCAGCAGCTTAGGGTCGGGAGGGACCGGGGAGCTGTTTTTT	CASSLGSGGTGELFF
-	-	TRBV4-3	TRBJ1-2	TGCGCCAGCAGGCAAACGACGGCCGTTGGGCGTTATGGCTACACCTTC	CASRQTTAVGRYGYTF
-	TRBD1	TRBV18	TRBJ1-6	TGTGCCAGCTCACGACAGGGAAATTCCTATAATTCACCCCTCCACTTT	CASSRQGNSYNSPLHF
-	TRBD2	TRBV25-1	TRBJ2-7	TGTGCCAGCTCTAGCGGGGGACCCTACGAGCAGTACTTC	CASSSGGPYEQYF
-	-	TRBV2	TRBJ2-1	TGTGCCAGCAGTGTGACGCGGGAGCAGTTCTTC	CASSVTREQFF
-	-	TRBV7-2	TRBJ2-3	TGTGCCAGCAGCTTAAACAGGGGGGGATCTGATACGCAGTATTTT	CASSLNRGGSDTQYF
-	-	TRBV21-1	TRBJ1-5	TGTGCCAGCAGCCGGGACAGGGGTTGGGTAAGTCAGCCCCAGCATTTT	CASSRDRGWVSQPQHF
few	-	TRBV21-1	TRBJ2-1	TGTGCCAGCAACATTAGCGGGGCCGGTTCCAATGAGCAGTTCTTC	CASNISGAGSNEQFF